Listed here are 12 T cell receptor beta chains from one sample, sequenced in a study of cytomegalovirus exposure and HLA in healthy donors. Method: immunoSEQ multiplex PCR; TCRdb's copy keeps in-frame clones and lacks some. This sample yields over 120,000 clones, of which about nine tenths are seen a single time; about 6.7% belongs to the top ten. Sequencing input: PBMCs. These receptors all come from a woman between 25 and 40 years old in good health and CMV-seropositive.

This chain connects TRBV18 to TRBJ2-7; tentative D call: TRBD2 (6 bases). CDR3 size: 15 residues. CDR1 KGHSH and CDR2 LQKENI come from the germline V gene. V dropped 2 bases and J dropped 7 bases, with 18 bases sitting between them. The CDR3 is CASSPSLAPHREQYF. As DNA, the CDR3 is TGTGCCAGCTCACCATCCCTAGCGCCCCACCGGGAGCAGTACTTC.

V gene TRBV6-5 combines with J gene TRBJ1-1; D gene unclear. With 6 bases removed from V and 0 bases from J, the gap between germline ends came to 14 bases. This CDR3 has 15 residues. Germline loops: CDR1 MNHEY, CDR2 SVGAGI. The CDR3 sequence: CASRSPGAMNTEAFF. In DNA, the CDR3 is TGTGCCAGCAGGAGTCCGGGAGCGATGAACACTGAAGCTTTCTTT.

The chain is built from TRBV2 and TRBJ2-7; TRBD1 matches at 11 bases. The CDR3 runs 14 residues. Trimming cost V 6 bases and J 6 bases; bases outside gene matches: 7. Germline values: CDR1 SNHLY, CDR2 FYNNEI. The CDR3 bases are TGTGCCAGCAGCGGGACAGGGGGTCTGGGCGAGCAGTACTTC. Translating gives CASSGTGGLGEQYF.

The V gene is TRBV27, the J gene TRBJ1-5, with D unresolved. This CDR3 is 14 amino acids long. V was trimmed by 5 bases and J by 3 bases, leaving 11 bases between them. Germline V CDR1 and CDR2: MNHEY, SMNVEV (reference sequence). Written as DNA, the CDR3 is TGTGCCAGCAGTCCGCGCCACTCCAATCAGCCCCAGCATTTT. It codes for CASSPRHSNQPQHF.

As concerns this clone: The same CDR3 is also encoded by other DNA sequences in this sample. The genes are TRBV9 and TRBJ2-7; 8 bases agree with TRBD1. The CDR3 is 15 amino acids. With V trimmed by 3 bases and J by 0 bases, 5 bases remained unmatched. The V gene's germline CDR1 is SGDLS and CDR2 YYNGEE. CDR3 sequence (DNA): TGTGCCAGCAGCGAGGGACAGGCACCCTCCTACGAGCAGTACTTC. Protein sequence: CASSEGQAPSYEQYF.

The rearrangement links TRBV5-6 to TRBJ1-2, with 7 bases matching TRBD1. Germline V CDR1 and CDR2: SGHDT, YYEEEE. The ends lost 4 bases at V and 8 bases at J; junction bases unmatched: 8. The CDR3 spans 13 residues. CDR3 in amino acids: CASSLGTVGGYTF. In DNA, the CDR3 is TGTGCCAGCAGCCTCGGGACAGTAGGCGGCTACACCTTC. The variable domain in full, completed from reference TRBV5-6 and TRBJ1-2, reads DAGVTQSPTHLIKTRGQQVTLRCSPKSGHDTVSWYQQALGQGPQFIFQYYEEEERQRGNFPDRFSGHQFPNYSSELNVNALLLGDSALYLCASSLGTVGGYTFGSGTRLTVV.

The CDR3 sequence is CATQDRVLGANVLTF. CDR3 coding DNA: TGCGCCACCCAGGACAGGGTGTTAGGGGCCAACGTCCTGACTTTC. This chain uses TRBV5-1 with TRBJ2-6; the match to TRBD1 covers 8 bases. The germline V gene encodes CDR1 SGHRS and CDR2 YFSETQ. The CDR3 consists of 15 residues. With 9 bases clipped from V and 4 bases from J, the junction kept 9 bases outside the gene matches. The variable domain in full, completed from reference TRBV5-1 and TRBJ2-6, reads KAGVTQTPRYLIKTRGQQVTLSCSPISGHRSVSWYQQTPGQGLQFLFEYFSETQRNKGNFPGRFSGRQFSNSRSEMNVSTLELGDSALYLCATQDRVLGANVLTFGAGSRLTVL.

The chain links TRBV28 to TRBJ1-4; 10 nucleotides align to TRBD1. CDR3 size: 17 residues. With V trimmed by 2 bases and J by 7 bases, 10 bases remained unmatched. CDR1 and CDR2 (germline): MDHEN, SYDVKM. In DNA form, the CDR3 reads TGTGCCAGCAGTTTAGCCCTCGGACAGGGGGTAACTGAAAAACTGTTTTTT. The encoded protein is CASSLALGQGVTEKLFF.

Only a few counts were recorded for this clone. The chain recombines TRBV2 with TRBJ1-4; D unclear. This CDR3 region has 14 residues. V shed 4 bases and J shed 10 bases, with 16 bases lying between them. The germline gives CDR1 SNHLY, CDR2 FYNNEI. CDR3 coding DNA: TGTGCCAGCAGTGGAGGTCTAGACCCTGGAAAACTGTTTTTT. Encoded protein: CASSGGLDPGKLFF.

CDR3 amino acids: CASKGDRGSNTEAFF. The CDR3 DNA reads as TGTGCCAGTAAGGGGGACAGGGGATCGAACACTGAAGCTTTCTTT. V usage is TRBV19 and J usage is TRBJ1-1; the match to TRBD1 covers 10 bases. The CDR3 extends over 15 amino acids. Germline CDR1 reads LNHDA; CDR2 reads SQIVND (reference sequence). The J segment lost 1 base and the V segment lost 7 bases, leaving 6 bases of the junction unmatched.

This rearrangement joins TRBV28 to TRBJ2-5; TRBD2 is a possible D gene (6 bases). The CDR3 spans 15 residues. Germline lookup yields CDR1 MDHEN and CDR2 SYDVKM. V was clipped by 1 base and J by 5 bases, with 14 bases between them. CDR3 amino acids: CASSLLLAGRETQYF. For the CDR3, the DNA is TGTGCCAGCAGTTTATTGTTGGCAGGGAGGGAGACCCAGTACTTC.

The chain has TRBV2 and TRBJ2-1; 14 bases map to TRBD2. There are 15 residues in the CDR3. Unmatched junction bases numbered 5, after V lost 5 bases and J lost 8 bases. CDR1 and CDR2 from the germline V gene are SNHLY and FYNNEI. Here the CDR3 reads CASSWTSGRKDEQFF. The CDR3, as DNA: TGTGCCAGCAGTTGGACTAGCGGGAGGAAGGATGAGCAGTTCTTC.